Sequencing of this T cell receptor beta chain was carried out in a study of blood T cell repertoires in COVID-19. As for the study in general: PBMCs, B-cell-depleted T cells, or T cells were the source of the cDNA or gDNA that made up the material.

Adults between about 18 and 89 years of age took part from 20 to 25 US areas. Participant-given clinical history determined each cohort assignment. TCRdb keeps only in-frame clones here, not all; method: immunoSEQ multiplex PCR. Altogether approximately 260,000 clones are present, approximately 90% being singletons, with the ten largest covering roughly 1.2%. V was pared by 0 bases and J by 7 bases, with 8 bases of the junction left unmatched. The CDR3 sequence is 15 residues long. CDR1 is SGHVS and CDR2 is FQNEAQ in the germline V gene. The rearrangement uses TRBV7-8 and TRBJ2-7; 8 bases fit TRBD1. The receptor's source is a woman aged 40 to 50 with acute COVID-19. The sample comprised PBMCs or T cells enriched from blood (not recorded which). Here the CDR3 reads CASSLAGTGNREQYF. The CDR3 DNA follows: TGTGCCAGCAGCTTAGCCGGGACAGGCAACAGAGAGCAGTACTTC. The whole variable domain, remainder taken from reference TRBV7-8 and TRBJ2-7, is GAGVSQSPRYKVAKRGQDVALRCDPISGHVSLFWYQQALGQGPEFLTYFQNEAQLDKSGLPSDRFFAERPEGSVSTLKIQRTQQEDSAVYLCASSLAGTGNREQYFGPGTRLTVT.